Listed here are 8 T cell receptor beta chains from one sample, sequenced in a study of identical twins. TCRdb called the 5' RACE reads again in MiXCR, with one record for every CDR3 protein. The table includes hundreds of thousands of distinct CDR3 sequences, around 12% detected once. These data were also reused for a study on yellow fever vaccine responses in identical twins.

Material: CD8+ T cells sorted from blood. Every receptor here comes from a woman aged 18-29 years in good health.

This clonotype was seen ten or more times. This chain uses TRBV10-3 with TRBJ2-1, with 10 bases aligning to TRBD2. CDR1 ENHRY and CDR2 SYGVKD come from the germline V gene. With V trimmed by 4 bases and J by 0 bases, 12 bases remained unmatched. The CDR3 totals 19 residues. The CDR3: CAISGPRGTSVTSYNEQFF. In nucleotides, the CDR3 is TGTGCCATCAGTGGCCCTCGCGGGACTAGCGTGACCTCCTACAATGAGCAGTTCTTC.

This clonotype was detected many times. V gene TRBV4-1 combines with J gene TRBJ2-7; D is unclear. The CDR3 is made up of 14 amino acids. The V gene's germline CDR1 is MGHRA and CDR2 YSYEKL. Trimming pared 0 bases from V and 2 bases from J, leaving 8 bases between. The CDR3 DNA reads as TGCGCCAGCAGCCAAGATAGGTCTACCTACGAGCAGTACTTC. Encoded protein: CASSQDRSTYEQYF.

The V call is TRBV5-5, the J call TRBJ2-7; D is possibly TRBD1 or TRBD2 (5 bases each). The CDR3 length is 14 residues. Germline loops: CDR1 SGHKS, CDR2 YYEKEE (reference sequence). Here the CDR3 reads CAISLGVFFDEQYV. CDR3 nucleotides: TGTGCCATCAGCCTGGGGGTCTTCTTCGACGAGCAGTACGTC.

The chain joins TRBV19 to TRBJ2-1; 10 bases agree with TRBD2. There are 16 residues in the CDR3. The trim removed 5 bases at V and 3 bases at J, leaving 7 bases unmatched. Germline V gene sequence: CDR1 LNHDA, CDR2 SQIVND (reference sequence). Here the CDR3 DNA reads TGTGCCAGTAGTTCATGGACTAGCGGAGACTACAATGAGCAGTTCTTC. Protein sequence: CASSSWTSGDYNEQFF. The full variable domain, rest sourced from reference TRBV19 and TRBJ2-1, is DGGITQSPKYLFRKEGQNVTLSCEQNLNHDAMYWYRQDPGQGLRLIYYSQIVNDFQKGDIAEGYSVSREKKESFPLTVTSAQKNPTAFYLCASSSWTSGDYNEQFFGPGTRLTVL.

This clonotype was observed a few times. J is TRBJ2-1 and V is TRBV20-1, with D possibly TRBD1 on 6 matching bases. Germline V gene sequence: CDR1 DFQATT, CDR2 SNEGSKA (reference sequence). V lost 6 bases to trimming and J lost 3 bases, with 12 bases between them. The CDR3 contains 13 residues. The CDR3, as DNA: TGCAGTGCCGCAACAGGGATCTACAATGAGCAGTTCTTC. Protein: CSAATGIYNEQFF.

This clonotype was observed a handful of times. The V gene is TRBV24-1, the J gene TRBJ1-1; TRBD1 matches 8 bases. V was pared by 5 bases and J by 0 bases, with 7 bases of the junction left unmatched. CDR3 length: 16 amino acids. CDR1 KGHDR and CDR2 SFDVKD come from the germline V gene. In DNA, the CDR3 is TGTGCCACCAGTGTTGGGGACAGGTACATGAACACTGAAGCTTTCTTT. It yields the protein CATSVGDRYMNTEAFF.

At least ten counts were recorded for this clonotype. The V gene is TRBV29-1, the J gene TRBJ2-7; D not resolved. Trimming left V 1 base short and J 2 bases short, with 9 bases between. The germline CDR1 and CDR2 sequences are SQVTM and ANQGSEA. The CDR3 loop spans 13 amino acids. CDR3 coding DNA: TGCAGCGTTGAAGGGGATCAACCCTACGAGCAGTACTTC. Translating gives CSVEGDQPYEQYF.

This clonotype has a handful of counts. The J gene is TRBJ2-1, the V gene TRBV20-1; 10 positions match TRBD2. V lost 4 bases and J lost 3; bases outside the gene matches: 0. Per germline, CDR1 DFQATT and CDR2 SNEGSKA (reference sequence). This CDR3 has 13 residues. The CDR3 sequence is CSATSGSYNEQFF. In nucleotides, the CDR3 is TGCAGTGCTACTAGCGGGAGCTACAATGAGCAGTTCTTC.